Below, 26 T cell receptor beta chains from the same sample are listed, as sequenced in a study of Tregs in tolerant kidney transplant recipients. Generated by immunoSEQ multiplex PCR, the TCRdb table keeps only in-frame clones and is missing some. The table records approximately 67,000 clones, approximately 92% of them present only once. The source was CD8+ T cells from blood, collected before the transplant. The receptors were sampled from a human donor who received a combined kidney and bone marrow transplant.

The rearrangement joins TRBV19 to TRBJ1-1; 8 nucleotides line up with TRBD1. This CDR3 is 11 amino acids long. Germline-derived CDR1 and CDR2 are LNHDA and SQIVND (reference sequence). V trimming: 7 bases; J trimming: 11 bases; junction bases outside the gene matches: 6. DNA for the CDR3: TGTGCCAGTACTAAGGGACAGGAGGCTTTCTTT. Amino acid sequence: CASTKGQEAFF.

This chain uses TRBV27 with TRBJ2-5; unclear D gene. Germline-derived CDR1 and CDR2 are MNHEY and SMNVEV (reference sequence). V dropped 7 bases and J dropped 5 bases, with 14 bases sitting between them. The CDR3 has 13 amino acids. The CDR3: CASKRIASETQYF. DNA of the CDR3: TGTGCCAGCAAGCGAATTGCTTCCGAGACCCAGTACTTC.

The chain is built from TRBV7-3 and TRBJ1-1, with D possibly TRBD1 on 5 matching bases. V was pared by 2 bases and J by 5 bases, with 15 bases between. This CDR3 spans 15 amino acids. Looked up from germline, CDR1 is SGHTA and CDR2 is FQGTGA. The CDR3 sequence is CASSLASTGGTEAFF. The CDR3 DNA follows: TGTGCCAGCAGCTTAGCGTCCACGGGGGGAACTGAAGCTTTCTTT.

The gene calls are TRBV9 and TRBJ1-1; D possibly corresponds to TRBD1 (6 bases). The CDR3 is made up of 13 amino acids. Germline assignment: CDR1 SGDLS and CDR2 YYNGEE. V dropped 3 bases and J dropped 4 bases, with 10 bases sitting between them. For the CDR3, the DNA is TGTGCCAGCAGCGGAGGGGGTGGCACTGAAGCTTTCTTT. Its protein product is CASSGGGGTEAFF.

J is TRBJ1-2 and V is TRBV7-6, with D perhaps matching TRBD1 (6 bases). Germline values: CDR1 SGHVS, CDR2 FNYEAQ. The germline V and J ends were trimmed by 1 base and 6 bases, with 18 bases remaining between them. The CDR3 is 16 amino acids. CDR3 in DNA: TGTGCCAGCAGCTTAGGGGCAGGGGACGCCATAAATGGCTACACCTTC. Translated, it gives CASSLGAGDAINGYTF. Variable domain in full (rest from reference TRBV7-6 and TRBJ1-2): GAGVSQSPRYKVTKRGQDVALRCDPISGHVSLYWYRQALGQGPEFLTYFNYEAQQDKSGLPNDRFSAERPEGSISTLTIQRTEQRDSAMYRCASSLGAGDAINGYTFGSGTRLTVV.

The V call is TRBV19, the J call TRBJ1-5; D perhaps matches TRBD1 (6 bases). Germline V lookup: CDR1 LNHDA, CDR2 SQIVND (reference sequence). The germline V and J ends were trimmed by 6 bases and 4 bases, with 16 bases remaining between them. This CDR3 is 15 amino acids long. The CDR3 DNA is TGTGCCAGTAGCTCAGGGGCAGAGTGGAATCAGCCCCAGCATTTT. Translating it yields CASSSGAEWNQPQHF.

This rearrangement joins TRBV28 to TRBJ2-1; 11 bases match TRBD1. Trimming at V came to 6 bases and at J to 8 bases, leaving 3 bases not matched to a gene. CDR1 is MDHEN, CDR2 SYDVKM, per germline. The CDR3 covers 13 residues. CDR3 region: CASRGTGGDEQFF. In DNA, the CDR3 is TGTGCCAGCAGGGGGACAGGGGGTGATGAGCAGTTCTTC.

This sequence joins TRBV7-9 and TRBJ1-2; unclear D gene. This CDR3 region has 14 residues. Germline V CDR1 and CDR2: SEHNR, FQNEAQ (reference sequence). V lost 3 bases and J 0 bases, leaving 8 bases between the germline ends. Written as DNA, the CDR3 is TGTGCCAGCAGCTTTGGGGAGACTAACTATGGCTACACCTTC. Amino acids: CASSFGETNYGYTF. The complete variable domain, with remaining parts taken from reference TRBV7-9 and TRBJ1-2, reads DTGVSQNPRHKITKRGQNVTFRCDPISEHNRLYWYRQTLGQGPEFLTYFQNEAQLEKSRLLSDRFSAERPKGSFSTLEIQRTEQGDSAMYLCASSFGETNYGYTFGSGTRLTVV.

This clone has only one observation. The chain employs TRBV30 and TRBJ2-1; 8 bases are shared with TRBD2. Trimming cost V 4 bases and J 6 bases; bases outside gene matches: 5. Germline assignment: CDR1 GTSNPN and CDR2 SVGIG (reference sequence). This CDR3 comprises 13 residues. DNA for the CDR3: TGTGCCTGGACGTGGACTAGCTCCAATGAGCAGTTCTTC. It translates to CAWTWTSSNEQFF.

This clone was detected once. The chain is built from TRBV25-1 and TRBJ2-1, with D tentatively TRBD1 (5 bases). The V gene's germline CDR1 is MGHDK and CDR2 SYGVNS. Trimming shortened V by 9 bases and J by 5 bases, and 8 bases separated the two germline ends. The CDR3 is 11 amino acids. The CDR3 sequence is CASWTNNEQFF. DNA for the CDR3: TGTGCCAGTTGGACAAACAATGAGCAGTTCTTC.

The chain combines TRBV4-1 with TRBJ2-2; weak D call: TRBD1 (5 bases). This CDR3 region has 16 residues. Germline-derived CDR1 and CDR2 are MGHRA and YSYEKL. V was clipped by 5 bases and J by 4 bases, with 17 bases between them. The CDR3, as DNA: TGCGCCAGCAGCTATCCGAGGTCAGGGCCCACCGGGGAGCTGTTTTTT. Translating it yields CASSYPRSGPTGELFF.

CDR3 coding DNA: TGTGCCAGCATTCTAGGCGGGGGAGGCAATTCACCCCTCCACTTT. It codes for CASILGGGGNSPLHF. The chain recombines TRBV6-6 with TRBJ1-6, with D maybe TRBD1 (5 bases). Deletions cut 7 bases from V and 7 bases from J, with 17 bases between. The CDR3 extends over 15 amino acids. Germline V gene lookup returns CDR1 MNHNY and CDR2 SVGAGI (reference sequence).

Here the CDR3 reads CASSSSIAQETQYF. The CDR3 coding sequence is TGTGCCAGTAGTTCCTCTATCGCGCAAGAGACCCAGTACTTC. V usage is TRBV19 and J usage is TRBJ2-5; D is ambiguous. Trimming took off 5 bases at V and 2 bases at J, with 12 bases between the two ends. CDR3 length: 14 amino acids. Germline assignment: CDR1 LNHDA and CDR2 SQIVND (reference sequence).

This rearrangement joins TRBV25-1 to TRBJ2-7, with 7 nucleotides matching TRBD1. The CDR3 runs 13 residues. The germline gives CDR1 MGHDK, CDR2 SYGVNS. J lost 0 bases, V lost 7 bases, and 3 bases had no gene match. CDR3 sequence: CASIRQGSYEQYF. The DNA for the CDR3 is TGTGCCAGCATAAGACAGGGCTCCTACGAGCAGTACTTC.

The CDR3 sequence is CASSLVRENTEAFF. For the CDR3, the DNA is TGTGCCAGCAGCTTAGTGCGAGAGAACACTGAAGCTTTCTTT. The chain is built from TRBV7-2 and TRBJ1-1; D not resolved. This CDR3 region has 14 residues. Germline-derived CDR1 and CDR2 are SGHTA and FQGNSA. Trimming took 1 base from V and 1 from J, leaving 7 bases between them.

J is TRBJ2-3 and V is TRBV9; D may be TRBD1 (6 bases). The CDR3 length is 14 residues. In germline, CDR1 is SGDLS, CDR2 YYNGEE. The V and J ends lost 4 bases and 7 bases respectively, with 16 bases between them. The CDR3 bases are TGTGCCAGCAGCCGAGGCGACGGACAGCATACGCAGTATTTT. As protein: CASSRGDGQHTQYF.

The CDR3 DNA is TGTGCCAGCAGCTTAGTCGGCGGGATACAAGAGATGACCCAGTACTTC. This gives the protein CASSLVGGIQEMTQYF. This chain joins TRBV7-8 and TRBJ2-5; TRBD2 is a possible D gene (6 bases). V was cut by 1 base and J by 7 bases, with 19 bases left in between. The CDR3 is 16 residues long. Germline loops: CDR1 SGHVS, CDR2 FQNEAQ.

This clone showed up just once. The chain is built from TRBV12-5 and TRBJ2-1; D is ambiguous. CDR1 is LGHNT, CDR2 FRNRAP, per germline. The CDR3 consists of 15 residues. Trimming pared 9 bases from V and 0 bases from J, leaving 15 bases between. As DNA, the CDR3 is TGTGCTAGCGTCCCAGGCCAAAGCTCCTACAATGAGCAGTTCTTC. Protein: CASVPGQSSYNEQFF.

The V call is TRBV5-6, the J call TRBJ1-6, with 7 bases aligning to TRBD1. The CDR3 spans 14 residues. Germline CDR1 is SGHDT and CDR2 is YYEEEE. V shed 1 base, J shed 8 bases, and the junction held 3 bases outside the gene matches. The CDR3 nucleotides read TGTGCCAGCAGCTTGATCACAGGGGATTCACCCCTCCACTTT. Encoded protein: CASSLITGDSPLHF.

The chain combines TRBV11-3 with TRBJ2-5; maybe TRBD1 (6 bases). This CDR3 region has 13 residues. CDR1 SGHNT and CDR2 YENEEA come from the germline V gene. Trimming removed 3 bases from V and 5 bases from J, with 10 bases in between. The CDR3 protein is CASSFTQGETQYF. The CDR3 bases are TGTGCCAGCAGCTTCACTCAGGGGGAGACCCAGTACTTC. The full variable domain, its missing parts supplied by reference TRBV11-3 and TRBJ2-5, is EAGVVQSPRYKIIEKKQPVAFWCNPISGHNTLYWYLQNLGQGPELLIRYENEEAVDDSQLPKDRFSAERLKGVDSTLKIQPAELGDSAVYLCASSFTQGETQYFGPGTRLLVL.

The CDR3 here is CSVDGGGYNEQFF. For the CDR3, the DNA is TGCAGCGTTGACGGGGGGGGTTACAATGAGCAGTTCTTC. The chain is built from TRBV29-1 and TRBJ2-1; the match to TRBD2 covers 8 bases. This CDR3 is 13 amino acids long. Losses at the gene ends were 3 bases for V and 4 bases for J; bases not matched to a gene: 2. The germline V gene has CDR1 SQVTM and CDR2 ANQGSEA.

J is TRBJ2-7 and V is TRBV6-1; D is unresolved. Germline values: CDR1 MNHNS, CDR2 SASEGT. V was pared by 2 bases and J by 3 bases, with 5 bases between. The CDR3 has 12 amino acids. The CDR3 protein is CASSENLYEQYF. CDR3 coding DNA: TGTGCCAGCAGTGAAAATCTCTACGAGCAGTACTTC.

The chain joins TRBV27 to TRBJ2-7; D is perhaps TRBD2 (5 bases). V dropped 5 bases and J dropped 6 bases, with 8 bases sitting between them. The CDR3 loop spans 11 amino acids. The V gene's germline CDR1 is MNHEY and CDR2 SMNVEV (reference sequence). The CDR3 sequence: CASSVGGEQYF. The DNA for the CDR3 is TGTGCCAGCAGTGTAGGAGGCGAGCAGTACTTC.

In the case of this clone: Other nucleotide sequences from this sample produce the same CDR3. The chain employs TRBV27 and TRBJ2-7; 11 bases are shared with TRBD2. This CDR3 has 14 amino acids. Per the germline V gene, CDR1 is MNHEY and CDR2 is SMNVEV (reference sequence). After removal of 5 bases from V and 3 bases from J, the junction contained 3 bases not matched to a gene. This CDR3 reads CASSPGTSGYEQYF. CDR3 DNA sequence: TGTGCCAGCAGTCCCGGGACTAGCGGCTACGAGCAGTACTTC.

The rearrangement joins TRBV7-9 to TRBJ2-5, with a possible D match to TRBD1 (7 bases). This CDR3 spans 17 amino acids. Trimming stripped 7 bases from V and 5 bases from J, with 26 bases between. CDR1 SEHNR and CDR2 FQNEAQ come from the germline V gene (reference sequence). Written as DNA, the CDR3 is TGTGCCAGCACCCCCAGGGGGATAGGGGGGAAAGCGGAGACCCAGTACTTC. Translating it yields CASTPRGIGGKAETQYF.

The chain combines TRBV5-4 with TRBJ2-7, with 16 bases lining up with TRBD2. Germline trimming cut 9 bases from V and 5 bases from J; bases unmatched to any gene: 8. The CDR3 covers 15 residues. Germline CDR1 and CDR2: SGHNT and YYREEE (reference sequence). In nucleotides, the CDR3 is TGTGCCATCGGGACTAGCGGGAGGGCCGGGGACGAGCAGTACTTC. Encoded protein: CAIGTSGRAGDEQYF.